The source of this T cell receptor (beta chain) is a study of shared T cell receptors in the human thymus. This table comes from immunoSEQ multiplex PCR, and its TCRdb copy is limited to in-frame clones, with some not included. The sample has a few hundred thousand clones, around 95% seen once. Trimming took 5 bases from V and 3 from J; bases not matched to a gene: 4. The germline V gene encodes CDR1 MDHEN and CDR2 SYDVKM. This CDR3 spans 15 amino acids. The TCR was taken from a human donor. The J gene is TRBJ2-1, the V gene TRBV28, with 10 bases lining up with TRBD2. Sample: thymocytes. The CDR3 loop is CASSVAGGYYNEQFF. Here the CDR3 DNA reads TGTGCCAGCAGTGTAGCGGGAGGTTACTACAATGAGCAGTTCTTC.